The present entry profiles one T cell receptor (beta chain) with its context. Its specificity is unknown. These data belong to a study of cytomegalovirus exposure and HLA in healthy donors. Regarding the study as a whole: Productive status was seen about 90% or about 30% of the time for most TCR beta V segments in an earlier analysis. TCR beta sequences reportedly predicted most subjects' HLA-A and HLA-B alleles accurately. In a later analysis, specific HLA alleles were associated with some 16,000 TCR beta sequences at a 0.05 false discovery rate. Later analysis demonstrated an association between a missense DCLRE1C variant and TCR beta V- and J-gene trimming.

Germline CDR1 MDHEN, CDR2 SYDVKM. The trim removed 4 bases at V and 1 base at J, leaving 4 bases unmatched. The CDR3 is 14 amino acids. PCR was performed using 60 Vbeta and 13 Jbeta primers. Measured with immunoSEQ multiplex PCR; TCRdb has only the in-frame clones, and not every one. The table lists 150,000 to 200,000 clones, approximately 80% of them singletons. The specimen sequenced was PBMCs. This TCR derives from a man between 18 and 29 years old in good health and CMV-seronegative. The J gene is TRBJ2-7, the V gene TRBV28; TRBD1 agrees at 7 bases. CDR3 loop: CASSYPGQSYEQYF. CDR3 sequence (DNA): TGTGCCAGCAGTTATCCGGGACAGTCCTACGAGCAGTACTTC.